These T cell receptor beta chains were read from a single sample in a study of T cells after yellow fever vaccination. TCRdb reprocessed the 5' RACE reads with MiXCR, giving one entry per CDR3 protein. The repertoire holds under 300,000 distinct CDR3 sequences, with over 10% as singletons. Material: CD4+ T cells sorted from PBMCs, obtained 45 days after the yellow fever booster vaccination. These receptors came from a man under 40 who received the YFV17D yellow fever vaccine. The CDR3 runs from the conserved cysteine through the conserved F or W. D genes are given only for firm matches. Only part of the rows carry a size: once, few, many, or a class if the clone is expanded.

size	J	V	D	DNA	CDR3
NA	TRBJ2-2	TRBV4-3	TRBD2	TGCGCCAGCAGTCTCAGCGGGGGGCAGGTCACCGGGGAGCTGTTTTTT	CASSLSGGQVTGELFF
many	TRBJ2-1	TRBV12-3/TRBV12-4	NA	TGTGCCAGCTCACCGGGACTGAGCTACAATGAGCAGTTCTTC	CASSPGLSYNEQFF
few	TRBJ2-5	TRBV20-1	NA	TGCAGTGCGGGGGCGCTGACCCAGTACTTC	CSAGALTQYF
many	TRBJ1-2	TRBV4-3	NA	TGCGCCAGCAGCCAAGGGGCGGATGGCTACACCTTC	CASSQGADGYTF
many	TRBJ2-7	TRBV10-3	TRBD2	TGTGCCATCAGTGAAGAGACTAGCGGCTACGAGCAGTACTTC	CAISEETSGYEQYF
NA	TRBJ2-5	TRBV20-1	NA	TGCAGTGCCCCAGGCGGCAGCCAAGAGACCCAGTACTTC	CSAPGGSQETQYF
NA	TRBJ2-7	TRBV5-1	NA	TGCGCCAGCAGCTTGGCCGCAGGGGCCGGCGCTTACGAGCAGTACTTC	CASSLAAGAGAYEQYF
NA	TRBJ1-5	TRBV4-3	NA	TGCGCCAGCAGCCAAGAGCCGCGGGGACAGCCCCAGCATTTT	CASSQEPRGQPQHF
few	TRBJ2-1	TRBV25-1	NA	TGTGCCAGCAGACAGAGCTCCTACAATGAGCAGTTCTTC	CASRQSSYNEQFF
few	TRBJ2-3	TRBV12-3/TRBV12-4	NA	TGTGCCAGCAGTACCTCTCGGGTTACGCAGTATTTT	CASSTSRVTQYF
NA	TRBJ1-2	TRBV7-2	NA	TGTGCCAGCAGCCCTTCCCTCTATGGCTACACCTTC	CASSPSLYGYTF
few	TRBJ1-4	TRBV11-2	NA	TGTGCCAGCAGCTTGACCGGGACGGTGGGTGAAAAACTGTTTTTT	CASSLTGTVGEKLFF
few	TRBJ2-3	TRBV20-1	NA	TGCAGTGCTAGAGATGCGGAAACTAGCACAGATACGCAGTATTTT	CSARDAETSTDTQYF
NA	TRBJ2-5	TRBV3-1	NA	TGTGCCAGCAGCCGAGATTATCAGGGGCGCCAAGAGACCCAGTACTTC	CASSRDYQGRQETQYF
few	TRBJ2-3	TRBV20-1	NA	TGCAGTGCCCCATATAGCACAGATACGCAGTATTTT	CSAPYSTDTQYF
NA	TRBJ2-1	TRBV7-2	NA	TGTGCCAGCAGCTTAGTAGGGGACAAATACAATGAGCAGTTCTTC	CASSLVGDKYNEQFF
NA	TRBJ1-1	TRBV4-3	NA	TGCGCCAGCAGCCAAGGACCGATCCGCACTGAAGCTTTCTTT	CASSQGPIRTEAFF
NA	TRBJ2-1	TRBV6-5	TRBD2	TGTGCCAGCAGTACTAGCGGGATTCCCTACAATGAGCAGTTCTTC	CASSTSGIPYNEQFF
few	TRBJ2-1	TRBV20-1	TRBD2	TGCAGTGCTAAACTAGCGGGCCCCTACAATGAGCAGTTCTTC	CSAKLAGPYNEQFF
many	TRBJ2-7	TRBV10-2	NA	TGCGCCAGCAGTTCCGGGATCAACTACGAGCAGTACTTC	CASSSGINYEQYF
NA	TRBJ2-7	TRBV6-1	TRBD2	TGTGCCAGCCTACGGGCTAGCGGGGATTCCTACGAGCAGTACTTC	CASLRASGDSYEQYF
few	TRBJ1-2	TRBV9	NA	TGTGCCAGCAGCCGCAGGCCGGCTAACTATGGCTACACCTTC	CASSRRPANYGYTF
NA	TRBJ2-3	TRBV7-9	NA	TGTGCCAGCAGCTTAGTCGCAGGGAGGCGAACAGATACGCAGTATTTT	CASSLVAGRRTDTQYF
NA	TRBJ2-1	TRBV7-3	NA	TGTGCCAGCAGCCCGACGACCAGGGACAATGAGCAGTTCTTC	CASSPTTRDNEQFF
NA	TRBJ2-2	TRBV9	TRBD1	TGTGCCAGCAGCGTGGGACAGGGAAGGACCGGGGAGCTGTTTTTT	CASSVGQGRTGELFF
few	TRBJ2-2	TRBV6-5	TRBD1	TGTGCCAGCAGTTACCGGACAGGCCTATACACCGGGGAGCTGTTTTTT	CASSYRTGLYTGELFF
few	TRBJ2-1	TRBV12-3/TRBV12-4	NA	TGTGCCAGCAAATTAGGGTCTGTCTCGGTCAATGAGCAGTTCTTC	CASKLGSVSVNEQFF
few	TRBJ2-7	TRBV5-1	NA	TGCGCCAGCAGCCCCCTCGGCGAGCGAAAAAGGAGCTACGAGCAGTACTTC	CASSPLGERKRSYEQYF
few	TRBJ1-1	TRBV12-3/TRBV12-4	NA	TGTGCCAGCAGTCTATCCCCCACAGCAAACACTGAAGCTTTCTTT	CASSLSPTANTEAFF
NA	TRBJ2-2	TRBV7-2	NA	TGTGCCAGCAGCTCGACCGTCTACACCGGGGAGCTGTTTTTT	CASSSTVYTGELFF
few	TRBJ2-1	TRBV7-2	TRBD2	TGTGCCTGTACGTCTAGCGGGAGCTTCGAGCAGTTCTTC	CACTSSGSFEQFF
NA	TRBJ2-7	TRBV5-1	TRBD2	TGCGTCAGCAGCTTGGTCGCAGGGAGGGCGGAAGGGGAGCAGTACTTC	CVSSLVAGRAEGEQYF
NA	TRBJ2-5	TRBV20-1	NA	TGCAGTGTCCCCCCTATTGTGGGTTTGACCCAGTACTTC	CSVPPIVGLTQYF
NA	TRBJ2-7	TRBV28	NA	TGTGCCAGCTACAACAGGGACAACTACGAGCAGTACTTC	CASYNRDNYEQYF
few	TRBJ2-1	TRBV5-1	TRBD2	TGCGCCAGCAGCGGTGGGACTAGCATCGACGAGCAGTTCTTC	CASSGGTSIDEQFF
NA	TRBJ2-7	TRBV7-8	NA	TGTGCCAGCAGCTCACAAAGCGGATTCTCCTACGAGCAGTACTTC	CASSSQSGFSYEQYF
NA	TRBJ2-3	TRBV7-2	NA	TGTGCCAGCAGCTTAGGGGGGGTGCAAGATACGCAGTATTTT	CASSLGGVQDTQYF
few	TRBJ1-6	TRBV12-3/TRBV12-4	NA	TGTGCCAGCAGTTTATCGTACCTTATGGATTCACCCCTCCACTTT	CASSLSYLMDSPLHF
many	TRBJ1-5	TRBV12-3/TRBV12-4	TRBD1	TGTGCCAGCACCCCGGGACAGGGCGGCAATCAGCCCCAGCATTTT	CASTPGQGGNQPQHF
NA	TRBJ2-7	TRBV7-9	NA	TGTGCCAGCAGCCCCCGCCCAGGGACCCCAAGCTCCTACGAGCAGTACTTC	CASSPRPGTPSSYEQYF
NA	TRBJ2-2	TRBV28	TRBD1	TGTGCCAGCCGGGGACAGGGAGACACCGGGGAGCTGTTTTTT	CASRGQGDTGELFF
NA	TRBJ2-1	TRBV7-2	NA	TGTGCCAGCAGCTTACTCCCCACCAATGAGCAGTTCTTC	CASSLLPTNEQFF
NA	TRBJ2-7	TRBV6-2/TRBV6-3	NA	TGTGCCAGCAGTGGGCTGCTGGCCTCCTACGAGCAGTACTTC	CASSGLLASYEQYF
NA	TRBJ2-3	TRBV20-1	NA	TGCAATGCTACCCACCGGGGGCGGGGACCTCACACAGATACGCAGTATTTT	CNATHRGRGPHTDTQYF
few	TRBJ1-1	TRBV6-5	NA	TGTGCCAGCAGTTACTCGACCTCAGGGCGGCTGATCATGAACACTGAAGCTTTCTTT	CASSYSTSGRLIMNTEAFF
many	TRBJ2-6	TRBV27	TRBD1	TGTGCCAGCAGCCAACAGGGGGCTGGGGCCAACGTCCTGACTTTC	CASSQQGAGANVLTF
NA	TRBJ2-7	TRBV11-2	TRBD2	TGTGCCAGCAGCCCGACCGGGACTAGCGGGAGAATGGGGCGGAACGAGCAGTACTTC	CASSPTGTSGRMGRNEQYF
few	TRBJ1-1	TRBV15	NA	TGTGCCACCAGCAGAGATCTTGGCGGGAACACTGAAGCTTTCTTT	CATSRDLGGNTEAFF
few	TRBJ2-1	TRBV29-1	NA	TGCAGCGTCCTCCCCGCGACACGGTTCAATGAGCAGTTCTTC	CSVLPATRFNEQFF
many	TRBJ2-1	TRBV11-2	TRBD2	TGTGCCAGCAGCCGTAGCGGGAGCTCCTACAATGAGCAGTTCTTC	CASSRSGSSYNEQFF
few	TRBJ2-5	TRBV5-6	TRBD2	TGTGCCAGCAACCGACTAGCGGGAGAGACCCAGTACTTC	CASNRLAGETQYF
many	TRBJ2-1	TRBV7-2	TRBD2	TGTGCCAGCAGCACCGGACTAGCTGAGAGGCAGTTCTTC	CASSTGLAERQFF
NA	TRBJ2-7	TRBV7-2	TRBD2	TGTGCCAGCAGCTTAACTAGCGGAACTTTGAGCGAGCAGTACTTC	CASSLTSGTLSEQYF
few	TRBJ1-5	TRBV20-1	TRBD1	TGCAGTGCTACCAGACAGGGGAATCAGCCCCAGCATTTT	CSATRQGNQPQHF
NA	TRBJ1-2	TRBV5-4	TRBD1	TGTGCCAGCAGCTTGCGACAGGGGGCTGAGTATGGCTACACCTTC	CASSLRQGAEYGYTF